What follows describes a single T cell receptor beta chain. What it binds is unknown. Trimming removed 3 bases from V and 0 bases from J, with 11 bases in between. Germline values: CDR1 ENHRY, CDR2 SYGVKD. CDR3 length: 16 amino acids. This record comes from a study of blood T cells in healthy people across ages. The study, taken as a whole, reports: The unknown donor CMV status may have confounded expanded clonotype changes.

A J-beta primer mix and a sample-barcoded 5' primer were used in a second PCR of roughly 7 to 12 cycles. At least 2.5 million CDR3-containing paired-end reads were obtained per sample. A single record per CDR3 protein comes from TCRdb applying MiXCR to the 5' RACE reads. The repertoire holds about 640,000 distinct CDR3 sequences, with roughly 53% as singletons. Material for sequencing was blood. The chain is built from TRBV10-3 and TRBJ2-2, with D possibly TRBD2 on 5 matching bases. This TCR came from a man between 60 and 75 years old in good health. The CDR3 protein is CAISESGMANTGELFF. CDR3 in DNA: TGTGCCATCAGTGAATCGGGGATGGCGAACACCGGGGAGCTGTTTTTT.